This T cell receptor delta chain was sequenced during a study of gamma-delta T cells after stem cell transplantation (dated by TCRdb to 2016 to 2017). Library generation was performed with RT-PCR. The run used an Illumina MiSeq. TCRdb recomputed clones from the public reads with CATT; identical DNA rows were then combined. For this sample there are 1,400 or so delta-chain clones; approximately 7.5% appear just once. The ten largest make up about three fifths of the sample. The CDR3 numbers 22 residues from cysteine through phenylalanine. This entry keeps only the CDR3 DNA: 66 bases, framed from base 1. After removal of 3 bases from V and 0 bases from J, the junction retains 14 bases not matched to a gene. CDR1 and CDR2 were assigned from the germline V gene as GEAIGNYY and EKD. On this clone itself: Its antigen specificity is not known. A far more abundant clone sits one base away, making this likely a read error.

Sequenced material: gamma-delta T cells. The chain is encoded by TRDV2 joined to TRDJ3; the junction holds 12 bases that match TRDD3. The source of this sequence is a human donor. It is not recorded whose cells these are; they may come from a transplant donor. The DNA sequence is given as TGTGCCTGTGACGAACCTGGGGGATACGCGGAGGGAGGCTCCTGGGACACCCGACAGATGTTTTTC. Its product reads: CACDEPGGYAEGGSWDTRQMFF.